These T cell receptor beta chains were read from a single sample in a study of blood T cell repertoires in COVID-19. Using immunoSEQ multiplex PCR, the repertoire was profiled, and TCRdb retains in-frame clones only, with some absent. The repertoire consists of 250,000 to 300,000 clones, with 75% to 90% occurring once and the leading ten covering 3%. Sequenced input: peripheral blood. The receptors here all came from a woman under 40 with active or convalescent COVID-19. The CDR3 runs from the conserved cysteine through the conserved F or W. Fields, in order: V gene, J gene, CDR3 protein.

v_call: TRBV29-1; j_call: TRBJ1-3; cdr3_aa: CSVGQGSGNTIYF
v_call: TRBV10-1; j_call: TRBJ2-1; cdr3_aa: CASSESRPSGGPWNEQFF
v_call: TRBV10-3; j_call: TRBJ1-2; cdr3_aa: CAINGEGGYTF
v_call: TRBV4-1; j_call: TRBJ2-1; cdr3_aa: CASSQGYQGAYSNEQFF
v_call: TRBV7-2; j_call: TRBJ1-6; cdr3_aa: CASSLAGRNSYNSPLHF
v_call: TRBV15; j_call: TRBJ2-3; cdr3_aa: CATSSGTSDTDTQYF
v_call: TRBV3-1/TRBV3-2; j_call: TRBJ2-7; cdr3_aa: CASSRAGDRAGEQYF
v_call: TRBV27; j_call: TRBJ1-1; cdr3_aa: CASKDSQVAEAFF
v_call: TRBV30; j_call: TRBJ1-3; cdr3_aa: CAWSYRGTGNTIYF
v_call: TRBV19; j_call: TRBJ2-7; cdr3_aa: CASSIDRHYEQYF
v_call: TRBV12-1; j_call: TRBJ1-5; cdr3_aa: CASKGSGLSNQPQHF
v_call: TRBV5-4; j_call: TRBJ1-2; cdr3_aa: CASSFRGNYGYTF
v_call: TRBV5-1; j_call: TRBJ1-6; cdr3_aa: CASSLEGAYNSPLHF